There are a few counts of the clone carrying this T cell receptor beta chain. The data belong to a study of T cells of healthy individuals. One entry per CDR3 protein, called by TCRdb with MiXCR from the 5' RACE reads. The sample gives about 53,000 distinct CDR3 sequences, approximately 15% of which show up once; more than 15% is in the top ten. V lost 4 bases to trimming and J lost 9 bases; unmatched junction nucleotides: 6. Germline CDR1 reads MGHRA; CDR2 reads YSYEKL. This CDR3 has 14 amino acids. The J gene is TRBJ2-1, the V gene TRBV4-1; 10 bases are shared with TRBD2. The sequence was collected from a human donor in good health. The CDR3 loop reads CASSPASGGGEQFF. In nucleotides, the CDR3 is TGCGCCAGCAGCCCGGCTAGCGGGGGTGGTGAGCAGTTCTTC.